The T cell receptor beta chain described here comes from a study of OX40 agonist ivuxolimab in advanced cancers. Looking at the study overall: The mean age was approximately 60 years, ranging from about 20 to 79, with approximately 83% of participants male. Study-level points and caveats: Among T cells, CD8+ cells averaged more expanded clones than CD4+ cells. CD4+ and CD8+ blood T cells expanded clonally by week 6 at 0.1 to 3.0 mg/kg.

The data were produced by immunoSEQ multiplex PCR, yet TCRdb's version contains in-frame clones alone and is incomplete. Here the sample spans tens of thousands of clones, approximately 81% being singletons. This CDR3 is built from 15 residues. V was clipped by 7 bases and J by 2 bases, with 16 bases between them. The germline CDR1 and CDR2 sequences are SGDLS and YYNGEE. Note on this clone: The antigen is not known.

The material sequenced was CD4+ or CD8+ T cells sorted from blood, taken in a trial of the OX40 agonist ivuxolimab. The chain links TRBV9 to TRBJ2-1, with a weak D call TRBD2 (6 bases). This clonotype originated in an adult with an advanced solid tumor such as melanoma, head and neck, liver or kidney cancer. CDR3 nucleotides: TGTGCCAGCGGCCGACTGGGACTGGCCTACAATGAGCAGTTCTTC. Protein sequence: CASGRLGLAYNEQFF.